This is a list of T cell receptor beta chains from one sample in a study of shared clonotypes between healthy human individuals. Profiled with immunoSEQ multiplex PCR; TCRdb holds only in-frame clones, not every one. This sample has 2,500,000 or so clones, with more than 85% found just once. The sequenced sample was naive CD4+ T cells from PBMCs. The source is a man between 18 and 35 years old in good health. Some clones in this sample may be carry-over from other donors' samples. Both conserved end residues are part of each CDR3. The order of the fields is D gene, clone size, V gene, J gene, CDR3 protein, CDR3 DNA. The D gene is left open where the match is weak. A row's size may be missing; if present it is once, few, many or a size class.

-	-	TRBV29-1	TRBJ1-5	CSVLTGTPGEQPQHF	TGCAGCGTACTTACCGGGACCCCCGGGGAACAGCCCCAGCATTTT
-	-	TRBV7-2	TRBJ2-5	CASSLDGLGETQYF	TGTGCCAGCAGCTTAGACGGATTGGGCGAGACCCAGTACTTC
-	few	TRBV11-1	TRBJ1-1	CASSSTVYTEAFF	TGTGCCAGCAGCTCCACGGTTTACACTGAAGCTTTCTTT
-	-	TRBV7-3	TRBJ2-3	CASSLLSGNGLDTQYF	TGTGCCAGCAGCTTATTGTCCGGGAACGGGCTGGATACGCAGTATTTT
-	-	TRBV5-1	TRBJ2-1	CASSLSGPEYYNEQFF	TGCGCCAGCAGCCTATCGGGACCTGAATACTACAATGAGCAGTTCTTC
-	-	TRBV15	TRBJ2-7	CATRTVGTTAEQYF	TGTGCCACCAGGACCGTGGGGACAACGGCCGAGCAGTACTTC
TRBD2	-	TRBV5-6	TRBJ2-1	CASHLAGGSRDEQFF	TGTGCCAGCCACTTAGCGGGAGGCTCCAGGGATGAGCAGTTCTTC
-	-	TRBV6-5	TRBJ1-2	CASSFRGAEGYTF	TGTGCCAGCAGTTTCCGGGGGGCGGAAGGCTACACCTTC
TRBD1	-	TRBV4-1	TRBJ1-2	CASSQPGQTNYGYTF	TGCGCCAGCAGCCAACCGGGACAGACTAACTATGGCTACACCTTC
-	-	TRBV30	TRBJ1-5	CAWSERLNQPQHF	TGTGCCTGGAGTGAACGCCTCAATCAGCCCCAGCATTTT
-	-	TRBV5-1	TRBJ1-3	CASSLGHASGNTIYF	TGCGCCAGCAGCTTGGGGCATGCCTCTGGAAACACCATATATTTT
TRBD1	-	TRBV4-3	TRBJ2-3	CASSQGVPGQGFDTQYF	TGCGCCAGCAGCCAAGGAGTCCCGGGACAGGGGTTTGATACGCAGTATTTT
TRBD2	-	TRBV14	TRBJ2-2	CASSQLAGVYTGELFF	TGTGCCAGCAGCCAACTAGCGGGAGTATACACCGGGGAGCTGTTTTTT
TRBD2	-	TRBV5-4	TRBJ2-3	CASSQQRGSTDTQYF	TGTGCCAGCAGCCAACAGCGGGGAAGCACAGATACGCAGTATTTT
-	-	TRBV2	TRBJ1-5	CASKKILQGLDQPQHF	TGTGCCAGCAAAAAAATCTTACAGGGCTTAGATCAGCCCCAGCATTTT
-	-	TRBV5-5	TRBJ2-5	CASSWTAGPQETQYF	TGTGCCAGCAGCTGGACTGCTGGGCCTCAAGAGACCCAGTACTTC
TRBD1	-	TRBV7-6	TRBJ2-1	CASSVQGEVYNEQFF	TGTGCCAGCAGCGTACAGGGGGAGGTTTACAATGAGCAGTTCTTC
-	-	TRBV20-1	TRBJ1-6	CSADAGSPLHF	TGCAGTGCTGACGCAGGGTCACCCCTCCACTTT
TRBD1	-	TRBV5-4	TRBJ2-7	CASSLGGGGTGTYEQYF	TGTGCCAGCAGCTTGGGGGGCGGTGGGACAGGGACCTACGAGCAGTACTTC
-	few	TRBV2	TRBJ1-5	CASSGRGDSNQPQHF	TGTGCCAGCAGTGGGAGGGGTGATAGCAATCAGCCCCAGCATTTT
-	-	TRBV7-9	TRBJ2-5	CASSLDRGETQYF	TGTGCCAGCAGTCTCGACAGAGGGGAGACCCAGTACTTC
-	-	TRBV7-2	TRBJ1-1	CASSYRGGALRNTEAFF	TGTGCCAGCAGCTACCGGGGAGGGGCCTTACGAAACACTGAAGCTTTCTTT
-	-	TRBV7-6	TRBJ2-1	CASSLQPPSGTGPYNEQFF	TGTGCCAGCAGCCTTCAACCCCCCTCCGGGACTGGGCCCTACAATGAGCAGTTCTTC
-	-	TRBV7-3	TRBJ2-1	CASSLKWGASYNEQFF	TGTGCCAGCAGCCTGAAGTGGGGTGCGTCCTACAATGAGCAGTTCTTC
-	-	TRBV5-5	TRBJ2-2	CASSSRLDGELFF	TGTGCCAGCAGCTCTCGACTCGACGGGGAGCTGTTTTTT
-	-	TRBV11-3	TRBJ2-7	CASSPGRTSPEQYF	TGTGCCAGCAGCCCCGGCCGCACCAGCCCCGAGCAGTACTTC
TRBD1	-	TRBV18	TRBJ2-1	CASSPLGTGAQREQFF	TGTGCCAGCTCACCACTCGGGACAGGGGCACAGCGGGAGCAGTTCTTC
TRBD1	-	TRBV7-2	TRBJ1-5	CASSLGQGAWGQPQHF	TGTGCCAGCAGCTTAGGCCAGGGGGCTTGGGGTCAGCCCCAGCATTTT
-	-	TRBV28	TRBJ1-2	CASIKGLGGYTF	TGTGCCAGCATTAAGGGGCTGGGAGGCTACACCTTC
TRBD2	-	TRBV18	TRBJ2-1	CASSPYGGLDYNEQFF	TGTGCCAGCTCACCGTACGGGGGACTAGATTACAATGAGCAGTTCTTC
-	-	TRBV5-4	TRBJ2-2	CASSPGPPGELFF	TGTGCCAGCAGCCCGGGACCGCCGGGGGAGCTGTTTTTT
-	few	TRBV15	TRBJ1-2	CATSREGSVNYGYTF	TGTGCCACCAGCAGAGAAGGTTCAGTGAACTATGGCTACACCTTC